Below are 26 T cell receptor beta chains sequenced from a single sample in a study of T cell responses to AZD1222 COVID-19 vaccine. Sequenced by immunoSEQ multiplex PCR; TCRdb stores in-frame clones only, minus some. This table has roughly 99,000 clones, under 95% appearing once. The sequencing used peripheral blood, collected on day 0 of AZD1222 vaccination. Every receptor here comes from an adult in good health.

This clone is medium-sized in the sample. The chain uses TRBV9 and TRBJ1-2; D may be TRBD1 (5 bases). This CDR3 is built from 17 residues. V was cut by 7 bases and J by 6 bases, with 28 bases left in between. Germline-derived CDR1 and CDR2 are SGDLS and YYNGEE. The CDR3 DNA is TGTGCCAGCTCAAAATTCAGGGTTGGCCCCTTATCGGATGGCTACACCTTC. Amino acids: CASSKFRVGPLSDGYTF.

The rearrangement links TRBV12-3 or TRBV12-4 to TRBJ1-2; D ambiguous. The CDR3 has 12 amino acids. Trimming stripped 0 bases from V and 14 bases from J, with 13 bases between. CDR3 coding DNA: TGTGCCAGCAGTTTAGCAGTGCCTCGATTAACCTTC. Its translation is CASSLAVPRLTF.

V usage is TRBV5-6 and J usage is TRBJ1-2; 10 nucleotides align to TRBD1. The J segment lost 7 bases and the V segment lost 7 bases, leaving 10 bases of the junction unmatched. The length of the CDR3 is 14 residues. CDR1 SGHDT and CDR2 YYEEEE come from the germline V gene. The CDR3 sequence: CASGSTGGLRGYTF. CDR3 sequence (DNA): TGTGCCAGCGGGTCGACAGGGGGCTTGCGTGGCTACACCTTC.

CDR3 coding DNA: TGTGCCAGCAGCCCCACGGGGGCTTCGGGCGGGGAGCTGTTTTTT. Encoded protein: CASSPTGASGGELFF. The chain links TRBV7-2 to TRBJ2-2, with D perhaps being TRBD1 or TRBD2 (6 bases each). Germline values: CDR1 SGHTA, CDR2 FQGNSA. This CDR3 comprises 15 residues. V lost 5 bases, J lost 7 bases, and 17 bases lay in between.

The V gene is TRBV11-2, the J gene TRBJ2-7; D may match TRBD1 or TRBD2 (6 bases each). CDR1 and CDR2 (germline): SGHAT, FQNNGV. This CDR3 contains 14 residues. The V end lost 3 bases, the J end lost 3 bases, and 12 bases lay between the germline ends. The CDR3 here is CASSFRRGVYEQYF. The DNA for the CDR3 is TGTGCCAGCAGCTTCCGAAGGGGGGTCTACGAGCAGTACTTC.

The genes are TRBV5-1 and TRBJ2-6; D ambiguous. The CDR3 covers 16 residues. The germline gives CDR1 SGHRS, CDR2 YFSETQ. Trimming pared 1 base from V and 0 bases from J, leaving 8 bases between. The CDR3 coding sequence is TGCGCCAGCAGCTTGTCTATCAGCTCTGGGGCCAACGTCCTGACTTTC. It codes for CASSLSISSGANVLTF.

V gene TRBV12-3 or TRBV12-4 combines with J gene TRBJ1-6; the D is unclear. The CDR3 has 13 amino acids. The V end was cut by 6 bases, the J end by 9 bases, with 12 bases between. The CDR3 region is CASRNEVGSPLHF. The DNA for the CDR3 is TGTGCCAGCAGAAATGAGGTGGGTTCACCCCTCCACTTT.

V is TRBV24-1 and J is TRBJ1-5; D perhaps matches TRBD1 (5 bases). The CDR3 is 16 amino acids. CDR1 is KGHDR and CDR2 is SFDVKD in the germline V gene. Between the trimmed V and J ends, which lost 5 bases and 5 bases, there was a span of 18 bases. The CDR3 DNA reads as TGTGCCACCAGTGCGGGGACTCCTGGGGTCCATCAGCCCCAGCATTTT. This codes for CATSAGTPGVHQPQHF.

The CDR3 DNA reads TGTGCCAGCAGTTTGATGGGCACCGGGGAGCTGTTTTTT. It specifies CASSLMGTGELFF. This rearrangement joins TRBV12-3 or TRBV12-4 to TRBJ2-2, with D uncertain. The CDR3 contains 13 residues. V was cut by 3 bases and J by 4 bases, with 6 bases left in between.

Only one count was recorded for this clone. The V call is TRBV5-1, the J call TRBJ1-4, with D unresolved. Trimming took off 4 bases at V and 1 base at J, with 11 bases between the two ends. Germline CDR1 reads SGHRS; CDR2 reads YFSETQ. The CDR3 spans 15 residues. Written as DNA, the CDR3 is TGCGCCAGCAGCCGGACCGGGAAAACTAATGAAAAACTGTTTTTT. This codes for CASSRTGKTNEKLFF.

The rearrangement uses TRBV7-2 and TRBJ2-7, with 9 bases lining up with TRBD1. J was trimmed by 3 bases and V by 5 bases; bases with no gene match: 5. Looked up from germline, CDR1 is SGHTA and CDR2 is FQGNSA. The CDR3 is 14 residues long. The DNA for the CDR3 is TGTGCCAGCAGCCCGCCGGGACAGGGCTACGAGCAGTACTTC. This gives the protein CASSPPGQGYEQYF.

This clone has just a few counts. The chain joins TRBV30 to TRBJ1-2; 8 nucleotides match TRBD1. Germline V gene sequence: CDR1 GTSNPN, CDR2 SVGIG (reference sequence). The CDR3 contains 14 residues. J gave up 3 bases and V 4 bases, and 7 bases lay outside the gene matches. The CDR3 bases are TGTGCCTGGACCACAGGGGGGTGGGACTATGGCTACACCTTC. Amino acids: CAWTTGGWDYGYTF.

The gene calls are TRBV2 and TRBJ1-1; D perhaps matches TRBD1 (6 bases). The CDR3 has 13 amino acids. The V end lost 4 bases, the J end lost 7 bases, and 13 bases lay between the germline ends. CDR1 is SNHLY and CDR2 is FYNNEI in the germline V gene. The CDR3 DNA reads TGTGCCAGCAGTGGAGAACAGGGCCTTGAAGCTTTCTTT. Translation gives CASSGEQGLEAFF. The complete variable domain, with remaining parts taken from reference TRBV2 and TRBJ1-1, reads EPEVTQTPSHQVTQMGQEVILRCVPISNHLYFYWYRQILGQKVEFLVSFYNNEISEKSEIFDDQFSVERPDGSNFTLKIRSTKLEDSAMYFCASSGEQGLEAFFGQGTRLTVV.

The chain joins TRBV11-2 to TRBJ2-1, with D perhaps TRBD2 (6 bases). This CDR3 region has 14 residues. V was clipped by 1 base and J by 7 bases, with 11 bases between them. CDR1 and CDR2 (germline): SGHAT, FQNNGV. In DNA, the CDR3 is TGTGCCAGCAGCTTAGTGGGAGGTGGGAATGAGCAGTTCTTC. Its translation: CASSLVGGGNEQFF.

This chain uses TRBV6-2 or TRBV6-3 with TRBJ2-1; TRBD2 matches 8 bases. The CDR3 sequence is 19 residues long. Trimming at V came to 0 bases and at J to 5 bases, leaving 15 bases not matched to a gene. Looked up from germline, CDR1 is MNHEY and CDR2 is SVGEGT. The CDR3 spells CASSYSAQGLGNLNNEQFF. CDR3 bases: TGTGCCAGCAGTTACTCCGCCCAGGGACTAGGGAATCTTAACAATGAGCAGTTCTTC.

The chain has TRBV5-8 and TRBJ1-5, with D maybe TRBD1 (6 bases). The CDR3 loop spans 13 amino acids. From germline, CDR1 is SGHTS and CDR2 YDEGEE. The V gene lost 5 bases and the J gene lost 5 bases, with 11 bases spanning the gap. The CDR3 DNA follows: TGTGCCAGCAGACCCACAGGGCATCAGCCCCAGCATTTT. Its protein product is CASRPTGHQPQHF.

The chain couples TRBV2 to TRBJ1-5; tentative D call: TRBD1 (6 bases). The ends were cut back, 4 bases at V and 2 bases at J, with 6 bases in the middle. The CDR3 runs to 13 residues. CDR1 and CDR2 (germline): SNHLY, FYNNEI. The CDR3 DNA follows: TGTGCCAGCAGTGGACAGGGCAATCAGCCCCAGCATTTT. Amino acid sequence: CASSGQGNQPQHF.

The chain has TRBV11-2 and TRBJ2-4, with D possibly matching TRBD1 (6 bases). The CDR3 covers 14 residues. The germline gives CDR1 SGHAT, CDR2 FQNNGV. V was shortened by 4 bases and J by 9 bases, with 16 bases between the two germline ends. CDR3 sequence: CASSSPTGSGIQYF. Here the CDR3 DNA reads TGTGCCAGCAGCTCCCCAACAGGGAGTGGCATTCAGTACTTC.

This chain links TRBV7-8 with TRBJ2-5; D perhaps matches TRBD1 (6 bases). Between the trimmed V and J ends, which lost 4 bases and 7 bases, there was a span of 13 bases. Germline V gene data show CDR1 as SGHVS and CDR2 as FQNEAQ. The CDR3 runs to 13 residues. The CDR3 sequence: CASSSNRVGTQYF. For the CDR3, the DNA is TGTGCCAGCAGCTCAAACAGGGTTGGGACCCAGTACTTC.

This clone was recorded a few times. The chain has TRBV6-5 and TRBJ1-4; 7 bases are a match to TRBD1. V shed 10 bases and J 8 bases; nucleotides not matched to a gene: 13. The CDR3 totals 14 residues. CDR1 MNHEY and CDR2 SVGAGI come from the germline V gene. CDR3 sequence (DNA): TGTGCCACCGATAGGGGACAGTCCTCCGAAAAACTGTTTTTT. Its protein is CATDRGQSSEKLFF.

The chain has TRBV5-7 and TRBJ2-7; 8 bases map to TRBD1. TRBV5-7 has ORF status, its function being uncertain. The CDR3 is 16 amino acids. V was clipped by 4 bases and J by 1 base; unmatched bases: 10. The CDR3 DNA is TGTGCCAGCAGCAGGACCGGGACAGGCATATCCTACGAGCAGTACTTC. It specifies CASSRTGTGISYEQYF.

V and J are TRBV5-1 and TRBJ2-1, with D unresolved. The CDR3 totals 13 residues. Germline CDR1 SGHRS, CDR2 YFSETQ. V was clipped by 0 bases and J by 6 bases, with 7 bases between them. The CDR3 sequence is CASSLGGSNEQFF. The CDR3, as DNA: TGCGCCAGCAGCTTGGGAGGATCCAATGAGCAGTTCTTC.

The chain employs TRBV12-5 and TRBJ1-6; D is unclear. V was trimmed by 3 bases and J by 0 bases, leaving 6 bases between them. The germline CDR1 and CDR2 sequences are LGHNT and FRNRAP. The CDR3 totals 15 residues. CDR3 region: CASGFTGSYNSPLHF. For the CDR3, the DNA is TGTGCTAGTGGTTTCACGGGCTCCTATAATTCACCCCTCCACTTT.

The CDR3 DNA is TGTGCCAGCAGCCCCGGTCGGGTAGCGGGCACAGATACGCAGTATTTT. Protein sequence: CASSPGRVAGTDTQYF. The rearrangement links TRBV7-9 to TRBJ2-3; maybe TRBD2 (6 bases). Germline V CDR1 and CDR2: SEHNR, FQNEAQ (reference sequence). The CDR3 length is 16 residues. With 5 bases removed from V and 1 base from J, the gap between germline ends came to 16 bases. Full variable domain (rest looked up from reference TRBV7-9 and TRBJ2-3): DTGVSQNPRHKITKRGQNVTFRCDPISEHNRLYWYRQTLGQGPEFLTYFQNEAQLEKSRLLSDRFSAERPKGSFSTLEIQRTEQGDSAMYLCASSPGRVAGTDTQYFGPGTRLTVL.

The rearrangement uses TRBV7-8 and TRBJ2-2; tentatively, D is TRBD1 (6 bases). The CDR3 spans 17 residues. The V end was cut by 4 bases, the J end by 6 bases, with 21 bases between. Germline V CDR1 and CDR2: SGHVS, FQNEAQ. The CDR3 nucleotides read TGTGCCAGCAGCTCGATTGACCAGGGGTTTGGTGCCGGGGAGCTGTTTTTT. Translation gives CASSSIDQGFGAGELFF.

The rearrangement links TRBV9 to TRBJ2-1; TRBD2 is a possible D gene (7 bases). Trimming removed 2 bases from V and 8 bases from J, with 23 bases in between. This CDR3 region has 17 residues. Germline assignment: CDR1 SGDLS and CDR2 YYNGEE. DNA for the CDR3: TGTGCCAGCAGCGTGGGACCTGAGGGGGGGCCTTTATATGAGCAGTTCTTC. This codes for CASSVGPEGGPLYEQFF.